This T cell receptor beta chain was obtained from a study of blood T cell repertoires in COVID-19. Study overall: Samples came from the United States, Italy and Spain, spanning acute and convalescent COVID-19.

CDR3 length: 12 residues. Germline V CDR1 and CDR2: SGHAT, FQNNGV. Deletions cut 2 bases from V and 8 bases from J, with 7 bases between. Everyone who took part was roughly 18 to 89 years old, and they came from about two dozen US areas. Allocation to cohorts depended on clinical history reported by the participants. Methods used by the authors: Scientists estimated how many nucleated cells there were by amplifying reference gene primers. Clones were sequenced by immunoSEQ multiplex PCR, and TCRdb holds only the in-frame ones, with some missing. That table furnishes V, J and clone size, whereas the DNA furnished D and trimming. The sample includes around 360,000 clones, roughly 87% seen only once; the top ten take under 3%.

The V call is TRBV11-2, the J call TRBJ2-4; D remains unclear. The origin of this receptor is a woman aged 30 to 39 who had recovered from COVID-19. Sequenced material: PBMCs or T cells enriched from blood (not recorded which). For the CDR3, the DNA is TGTGCCAGCAGCTTAAATTCGGACATTCAGTACTTC. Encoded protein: CASSLNSDIQYF.